The source of this T cell receptor beta chain is a study of T cell clonotyping in hematopoietic cell transplantation. Time point: recipient sample about 28 days before transplant, after cytoreduction. The method was immunoSEQ multiplex PCR; TCRdb's version includes in-frame clones alone and lacks a portion of them. The repertoire includes about 49,000 clones, about nine tenths of them detected once, and about 6.1% sits in the top ten. CDR1 SGHVS and CDR2 FNYEAQ come from the germline V gene. Trimming at V came to 5 bases and at J to 0 bases, leaving 3 bases not matched to a gene. The CDR3 runs 14 residues. This clone turned up a few times.

The chain employs TRBV7-6 and TRBJ1-2; 7 bases match TRBD1. The source is a man aged 60 to 69 with biphenotypic leukemia. Some clones in this sample may be carry-over from other donors' samples. The sequences come from peripheral blood mononuclear cells, collected before stem cell transplant. This CDR3 reads CASSPDRANYGYTF. The DNA of the CDR3 is TGTGCCAGCAGCCCTGACAGGGCTAACTATGGCTACACCTTC.